Listed here is a single T cell receptor (beta chain). Its antigen is currently unknown. Since no conserved phenylalanine or tryptophan closes the CDR3, a read error is the likely cause. This specimen belongs to a study of neurological immune-mediated disorders. PBMCs stored at -80 C, numbering 2 million, were the origin of the unsorted libraries. One entry per CDR3 protein results from TCRdb running MiXCR on the 5' RACE reads. The sample holds about 40,000 distinct CDR3 sequences, more than 2% seen once. The germline V and J ends were trimmed by 1 base and 2 bases, with 13 bases remaining between them. Germline V lookup: CDR1 SGHDT, CDR2 YYEEEE. This CDR3 spans 15 amino acids. Overall study findings and caveats: No expanded-clone CDR3 amino acid sequence recurred across subjects, suggesting private TCR-beta repertoires. Neither clinical nor MRI features were found to be associated with the multiple sclerosis repertoire cluster.

The TCR comes from a man in his forties or fifties with multiple sclerosis. Sequencing input: PBMCs. This chain connects TRBV5-6 to TRBJ2-7, with D possibly TRBD2 on 6 matching bases. CDR3 coding DNA: TGTGCCAGCAGCTTGAGAGCGGGTCACCCCTACGAGCAGTACAAC. Residues: CASSLRAGHPYEQYN.